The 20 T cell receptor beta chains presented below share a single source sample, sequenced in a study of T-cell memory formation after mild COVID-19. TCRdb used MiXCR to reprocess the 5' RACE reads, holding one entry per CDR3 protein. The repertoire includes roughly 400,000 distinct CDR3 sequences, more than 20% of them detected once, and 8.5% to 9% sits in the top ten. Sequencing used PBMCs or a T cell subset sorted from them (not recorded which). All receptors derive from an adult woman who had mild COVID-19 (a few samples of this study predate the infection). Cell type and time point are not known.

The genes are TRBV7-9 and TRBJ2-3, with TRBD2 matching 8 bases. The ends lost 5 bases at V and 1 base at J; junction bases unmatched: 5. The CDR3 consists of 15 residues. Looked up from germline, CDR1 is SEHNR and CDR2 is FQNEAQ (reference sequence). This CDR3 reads CASSRGGLGTDTQYF. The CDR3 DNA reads TGTGCCAGCAGCCGGGGGGGGCTTGGCACAGATACGCAGTATTTT.

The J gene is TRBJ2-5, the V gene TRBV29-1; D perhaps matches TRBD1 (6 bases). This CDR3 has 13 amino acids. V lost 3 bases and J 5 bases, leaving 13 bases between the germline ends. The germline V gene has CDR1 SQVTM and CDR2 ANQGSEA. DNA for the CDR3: TGCAGCGTTGACGGTGGGGGCCGGGAGACCCAGTACTTC. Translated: CSVDGGGRETQYF.

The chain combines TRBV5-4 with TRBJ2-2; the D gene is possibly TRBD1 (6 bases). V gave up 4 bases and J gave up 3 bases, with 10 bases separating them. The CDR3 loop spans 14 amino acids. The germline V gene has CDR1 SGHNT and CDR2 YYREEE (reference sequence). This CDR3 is CASSQRTDTGELFF. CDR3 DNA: TGTGCCAGCAGCCAGCGGACAGACACCGGGGAGCTGTTTTTT.

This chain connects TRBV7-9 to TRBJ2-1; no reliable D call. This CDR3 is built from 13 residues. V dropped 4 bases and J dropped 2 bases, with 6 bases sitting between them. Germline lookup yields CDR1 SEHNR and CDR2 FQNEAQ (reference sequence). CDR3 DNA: TGTGCCAGCAGCTCCCCGCCCTACAATGAGCAGTTCTTC. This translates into CASSSPPYNEQFF.

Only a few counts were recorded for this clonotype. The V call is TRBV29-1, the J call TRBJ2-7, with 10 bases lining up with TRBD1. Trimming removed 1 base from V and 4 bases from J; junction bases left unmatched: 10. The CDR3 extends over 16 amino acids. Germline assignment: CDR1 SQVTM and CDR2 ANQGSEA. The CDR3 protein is CSVEGDAGTGAYEQYF. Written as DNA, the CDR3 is TGCAGCGTTGAAGGGGACGCTGGGACAGGGGCGTACGAGCAGTACTTC.

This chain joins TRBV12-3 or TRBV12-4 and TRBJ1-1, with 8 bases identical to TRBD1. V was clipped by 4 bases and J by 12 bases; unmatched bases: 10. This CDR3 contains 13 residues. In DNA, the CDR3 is TGTGCCAGCAGTTCATCTCCGACAGGGGTAACTTTCTTT. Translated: CASSSSPTGVTFF.

CDR3 nucleotide sequence: TGTGCCAGCAGTTTAAGGGACGGTAGCAATCAGCCCCAGCATTTT. Translation: CASSLRDGSNQPQHF. V gene TRBV12-3 or TRBV12-4 combines with J gene TRBJ1-5; a possible D gene is TRBD1 (5 bases). V was shortened by 2 bases and J by 0 bases, with 8 bases between the two germline ends. The CDR3 covers 15 residues.

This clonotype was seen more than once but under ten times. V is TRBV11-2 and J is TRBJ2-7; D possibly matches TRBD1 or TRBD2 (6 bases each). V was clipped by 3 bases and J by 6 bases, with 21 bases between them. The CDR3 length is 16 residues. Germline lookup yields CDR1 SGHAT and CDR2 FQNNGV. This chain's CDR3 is CASSFSRGGGASEQYF. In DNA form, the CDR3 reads TGTGCCAGCAGCTTTAGTCGAGGAGGGGGAGCCTCCGAGCAGTACTTC.

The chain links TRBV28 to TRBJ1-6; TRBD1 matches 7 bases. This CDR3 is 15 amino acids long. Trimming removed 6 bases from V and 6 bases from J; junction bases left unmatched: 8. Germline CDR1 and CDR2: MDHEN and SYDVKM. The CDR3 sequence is CASRTGAPGNSPLHF. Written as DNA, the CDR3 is TGTGCCAGCAGAACAGGGGCCCCCGGTAATTCACCCCTCCACTTT.

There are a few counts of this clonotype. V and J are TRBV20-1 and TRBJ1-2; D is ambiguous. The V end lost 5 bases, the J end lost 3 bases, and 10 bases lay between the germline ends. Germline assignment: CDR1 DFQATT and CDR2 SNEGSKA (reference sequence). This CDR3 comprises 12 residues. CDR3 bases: TGCAGTGCTGTACAGAGCGACTATGGCTACACCTTC. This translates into CSAVQSDYGYTF.

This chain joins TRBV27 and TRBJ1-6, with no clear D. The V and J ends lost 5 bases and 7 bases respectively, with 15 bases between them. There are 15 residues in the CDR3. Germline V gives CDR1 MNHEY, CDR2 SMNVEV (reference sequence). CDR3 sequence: CASSPKRAWNSPLHF. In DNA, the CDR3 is TGTGCCAGCAGTCCAAAGAGGGCGTGGAATTCACCCCTCCACTTT.

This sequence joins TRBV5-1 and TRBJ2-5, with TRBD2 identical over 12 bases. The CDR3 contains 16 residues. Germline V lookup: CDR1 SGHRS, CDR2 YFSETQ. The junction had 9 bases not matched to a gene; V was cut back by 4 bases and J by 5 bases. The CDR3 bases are TGCGCCAGCAGCGGCGGGACTAGCGGGTCCCGGGAGACCCAGTACTTC. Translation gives CASSGGTSGSRETQYF.

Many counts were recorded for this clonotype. The CDR3 sequence: CASSSGTGANEQFF. The CDR3 nucleotides read TGCGCCAGCAGCTCAGGTACAGGGGCAAATGAGCAGTTCTTC. The J gene is TRBJ2-1, the V gene TRBV5-1; the match to TRBD1 covers 7 bases. Germline V gives CDR1 SGHRS, CDR2 YFSETQ. Losses at the gene ends were 3 bases for V and 7 bases for J; bases not matched to a gene: 7. CDR3 length equals 14 residues. Filled out from reference TRBV5-1 and TRBJ2-1, the complete variable domain reads KAGVTQTPRYLIKTRGQQVTLSCSPISGHRSVSWYQQTPGQGLQFLFEYFSETQRNKGNFPGRFSGRQFSNSRSEMNVSTLELGDSALYLCASSSGTGANEQFFGPGTRLTVL.

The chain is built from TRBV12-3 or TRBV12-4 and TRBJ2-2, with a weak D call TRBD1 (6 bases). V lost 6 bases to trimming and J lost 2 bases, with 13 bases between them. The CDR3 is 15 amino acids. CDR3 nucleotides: TGTGCCAGCAGCCATAGGACAGCCAACACCGGGGAGCTGTTTTTT. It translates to CASSHRTANTGELFF.

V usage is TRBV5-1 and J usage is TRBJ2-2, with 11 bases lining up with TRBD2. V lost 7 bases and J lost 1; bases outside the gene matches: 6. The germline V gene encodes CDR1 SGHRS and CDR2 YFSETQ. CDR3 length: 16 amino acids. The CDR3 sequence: CASRTGTSGNTGELFF. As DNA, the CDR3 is TGCGCCAGCCGAACCGGGACTAGCGGGAACACCGGGGAGCTGTTTTTT.

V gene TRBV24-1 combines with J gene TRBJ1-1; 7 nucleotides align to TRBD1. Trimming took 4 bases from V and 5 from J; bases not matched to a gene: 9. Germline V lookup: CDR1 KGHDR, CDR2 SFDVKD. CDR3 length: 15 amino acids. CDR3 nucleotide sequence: TGTGCCACCAGTGACCCCCGACAGGGAAAGACTGAAGCTTTCTTT. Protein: CATSDPRQGKTEAFF.

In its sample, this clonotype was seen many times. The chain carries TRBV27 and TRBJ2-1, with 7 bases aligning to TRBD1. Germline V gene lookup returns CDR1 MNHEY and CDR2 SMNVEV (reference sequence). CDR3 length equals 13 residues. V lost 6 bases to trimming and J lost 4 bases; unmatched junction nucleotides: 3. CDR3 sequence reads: CASSPTGYNEQFF. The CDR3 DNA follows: TGTGCCAGCAGCCCGACAGGGTACAATGAGCAGTTCTTC.

This CDR3 is CASSYAQYREETQYF. The CDR3 DNA sequence: TGTGCCAGCAGCTACGCCCAATACAGGGAAGAGACCCAGTACTTC. V gene TRBV7-9 combines with J gene TRBJ2-5; D might be TRBD1 (6 bases). This CDR3 has 15 residues. V was pared by 4 bases and J by 3 bases, with 15 bases between. CDR1 and CDR2 from the germline V gene are SEHNR and FQNEAQ (reference sequence).

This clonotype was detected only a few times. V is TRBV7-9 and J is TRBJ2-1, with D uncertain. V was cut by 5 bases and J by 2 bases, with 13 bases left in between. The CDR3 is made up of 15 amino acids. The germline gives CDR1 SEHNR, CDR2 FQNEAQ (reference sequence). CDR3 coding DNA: TGTGCCAGCAGCCCGCGTCAGCCTCCCTACAATGAGCAGTTCTTC. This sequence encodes CASSPRQPPYNEQFF.

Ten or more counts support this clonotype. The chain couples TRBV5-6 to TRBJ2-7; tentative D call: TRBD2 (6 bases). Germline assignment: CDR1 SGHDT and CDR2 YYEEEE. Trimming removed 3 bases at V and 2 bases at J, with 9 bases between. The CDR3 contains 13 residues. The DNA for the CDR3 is TGTGCCAGCAGCTCTCCTAGCGCCTACGAGCAGTACTTC. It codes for CASSSPSAYEQYF.